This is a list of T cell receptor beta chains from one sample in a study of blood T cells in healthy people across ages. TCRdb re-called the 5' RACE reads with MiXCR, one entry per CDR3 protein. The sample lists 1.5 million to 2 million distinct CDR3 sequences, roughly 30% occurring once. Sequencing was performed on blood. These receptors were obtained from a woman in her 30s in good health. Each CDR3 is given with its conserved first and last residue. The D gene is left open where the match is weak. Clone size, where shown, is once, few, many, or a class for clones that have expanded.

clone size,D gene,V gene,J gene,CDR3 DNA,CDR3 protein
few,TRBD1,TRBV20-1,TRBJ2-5,TGCAGTGCTAGGGGGGACAGGTCTAGGGAGACCCAGTACTTC,CSARGDRSRETQYF
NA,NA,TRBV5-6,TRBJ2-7,TGTGCCAGCAGCTTTTACGGACAGACGAGCTCCTACGAGCAGTACTTC,CASSFYGQTSSYEQYF
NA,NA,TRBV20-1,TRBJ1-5,TGCAGTGCTAGAGATAGTATGGACAATCAGCCCCAGCATTTT,CSARDSMDNQPQHF
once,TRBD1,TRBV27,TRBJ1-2,TGTGCCAGCAGTCCGGTCGCGGACAGGATATATGGCTACACCTTC,CASSPVADRIYGYTF
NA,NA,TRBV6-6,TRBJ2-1,TGTGCCAGCAGTTACCCCCGTCTGGGGGCCCCGTATGAGCAGTTCTTC,CASSYPRLGAPYEQFF
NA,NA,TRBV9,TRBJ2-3,TGTGCCAGCAGCGTAGAAGGGGGAAGTTCGTTAGATACGCAGTATTTT,CASSVEGGSSLDTQYF
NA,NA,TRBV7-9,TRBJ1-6,TGTGCCAGCAGAGGGGGGCCTTTGAATAATTCACCCCTCCACTTT,CASRGGPLNNSPLHF
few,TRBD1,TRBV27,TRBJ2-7,TGTGCCAGCGTTATCAGGACAGGGGGCATCTACGAGCAGTACTTC,CASVIRTGGIYEQYF
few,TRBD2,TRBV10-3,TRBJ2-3,TGTGCCATCTCCCGGGGGGAGGGAGATACGCAGTATTTT,CAISRGEGDTQYF
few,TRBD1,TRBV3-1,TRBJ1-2,TGTGCCAGCAGCTCTACAGGGGCTCATGGCTACACCTTC,CASSSTGAHGYTF